The source of this T cell receptor beta chain is a study of cytomegalovirus exposure and HLA in healthy donors (TCRdb year 2017). About the study as a whole: An earlier analysis of some 600 of the donors reported 276 Gb of sequence data and 117 million unique TCR beta sequences obtained from about 170 million T cells. Roughly 320 gigabases of sequencing data and around 80 million unique TCR sequences made up an early release that covered fewer than 650 HLA-typed donors. Among the approximately 430 genotyped donors, around 81% belonged to the genetic ancestry cluster associated with self-reported Caucasian donors. The study aimed to test whether cataloging public T cell receptors could reveal signatures of past pathogen exposure. The T cell repertoires of some 670 subjects were profiled by immunosequencing and related to cytomegalovirus serostatus. Along with the approximately 700-subject first cohort, a separate validation cohort of over 90 different subjects was used. The study combined high-throughput TCR immunosequencing, statistical association of individual TCRs with disease status, and machine learning to predict cytomegalovirus infection status. A later analysis re-analyzed previously published TCR beta repertoires from roughly 690 donors and added high-resolution HLA genotyping to study TCR occurrence patterns. Rather than drawing on any new phenotypic data, the later analysis identified candidate immune exposures from TCR beta sequences and the way those sequences occurred across donors. An earlier analysis of more than 450 of the donors used high-throughput TCR beta sequencing to judge whether each TCR beta V gene segment behaved as functional or pseudogenic. Donor age, sex, ethnicity and CMV serostatus were compiled alongside the repertoire data. Genome-wide SNP genotypes for about three fifths of the roughly 670 donors were used in a later genetic analysis, which treated that subset as a discovery cohort. All discovery cohort repertoires had been generated using a single sequencing platform. Both class I and class II loci were covered by HLA typing, at four-digit resolution. The number of donors typed differed by locus, with about 629-630 for A, B, C, DRB1 and DQB1, around 560 for DQA1, 606 for DPA1, and around 430 for DPB1. A handful of DR-DQ haplotypes were handled as single units for association and clustering because linkage in the cohort was strong. Across about 370 genotyped donors of the cohort, an average of roughly 250,000 unique TCR beta nucleotide sequences per donor were sequenced, and roughly a sixth of those sequences were non-productive.

The cohort consisted of approximately 670 healthy bone marrow donors. At the time of sampling, every cohort member was nominally healthy, though immune exposures that went unrecorded were likely present. The donor tested CMV seronegative and was one of the 352 seronegative cohort members. Each donor provided a peripheral blood sample, and peripheral blood mononuclear cells were used for TCR beta sequencing. Genomic DNA extraction from the blood cell samples was performed with the Qiagen DNeasy Blood Extraction Kit. In the case of this clone: Its antigen is not yet known. Within one base of it there is no much larger clone, and no base qualities were kept.

Here is what the overall study found, with its caveats: Strong co-occurrence of HLA alleles, especially DR and DQ, made assigning TCR associations to individual alleles difficult. Because HLA typing was missing for some donors at each locus, association tests included only the typed subset. Because counts were too low, 15 or so rarely observed V segments, including chromosome 9 orphons, were excluded from the earlier analysis of roughly 580 of the donors. In a later genetic analysis, fewer N-insertions in productive TCRs were reported among donors in an Asian-associated ancestry cluster than the approximately 670-donor mean. A later analysis found that HLA-associated TCR beta chains were more clonally expanded and had lower generation probabilities than equally common non-associated chains. In a later analysis, 15,000 to 20,000 TCR beta sequences were associated with specific HLA alleles at a false discovery rate of 0.05. A cluster of highly shared sequence variants was judged likely to represent a technical artifact of the sequencing pipeline. A further reported finding was that TCR beta sequences accurately predicted the HLA-A and HLA-B alleles for most subjects in the first cohort. While some public TCRs were present in many individuals, most TCR sequences turned up only very rarely across donors. Only TCR beta chains were sequenced in this cohort, and the absence of alpha or paired-chain data limited detectable features. The 87-base-pair reads could not distinguish some IMGT-functional V segments, including TRBV6-2 and TRBV6-3, so those segments were excluded. Most CMV-associated TCR beta chains appeared to be HLA-restricted in a later analysis, and the HLA associations seemed to be driven largely by CMV exposure. Linkage disequilibrium might explain the correlated functional status among segregating V segments, but an unknown experimental factor could not be ruled out. The study listed approximately 150 TCR beta chains as associated with cytomegalovirus. The presence/absence analyses assumed that sequencing depth was roughly uniform across donors, and that assumption may not be true. Cytomegalovirus status was reported to be diagnosed by the classifier with high specificity and sensitivity in both the original and validation cohorts. In vitro tests confirmed that a few of the cytomegalovirus-associated TCR beta chains recognize cytomegalovirus antigens. An earlier analysis of approximately 500 of the donors showed that most TCR beta V segments appeared in productive rearrangements either about 87% or about 30% of the time, which broadly matched IMGT annotations. Several of the top co-occurrence clusters appeared to be linked to parvovirus B19, influenza, CMV and Epstein-Barr virus, according to a later analysis. For the cohort, immune exposure information was limited to CMV serostatus. The authors suggested that the approach could potentially be extended to other disease states and immunological phenotypes. In a later analysis, the rate of TCR association differed among HLA loci, with DRB1 alleles having the most associated TCRs and HLA-C alleles having the fewest. In a later genetic analysis, a missense DCLRE1C variant was associated with V-gene and J-gene trimming of TCR beta chains, and the association was replicated in an independent cohort.

Library generation was performed with the immunoSEQ multiplex PCR assay. For the multiplex PCR, a mixture combining 60 forward primers for TCR Vbeta segments and 13 reverse primers for TCR Jbeta segments was used. A multiplex PCR assay on genomic DNA amplified the CDR3 region of rearranged TCR beta genes. The Illumina HiSeq System was used to sequence the amplified TCR beta libraries as 87-base-pair reads. The authors' pipeline ran thus. A later analysis counted about 80 million unique TCR beta chains across the approximately 700 repertoires, and about 10 million of these chains were shared by at least two donors. To remove PCR and sequencing errors, raw reads were error-corrected and collapsed into unique sequences using a nearest-neighbor algorithm that merged closely related sequences. Alignment of CDR3 sequences to IMGT reference sequences was used to assign V, D and J gene segments. Each retained sequence needed at least a six-nucleotide match to both a V gene segment and a J gene segment. A rearrangement was called productive if the CDR3 had no stop codons and remained in frame with V and J, and every other rearrangement was called non-productive. CDR3 was defined by IMGT convention, running from the second conserved V-encoded cysteine to the conserved J-encoded phenylalanine. In an earlier analysis of more than 550 of the donors, sequences lacking an unambiguous match to a single V gene segment were excluded. In an earlier analysis of some 590 of the donors, a V segment was called functional when productive rearrangements were above 56.7%, and segregating when the standard deviation between donors exceeded 5%. A statistical classification framework was built for diagnosing cytomegalovirus status from the catalog of TCR beta chain sequences. In a later analysis, V and J genes were assigned by comparing TCR nucleotide sequences against IMGT/GENE-DB human TR gene sequences. Using the TCRdist pipeline, a later analysis assigned CDR3 sequences along with most-parsimonious VDJ recombination scenarios. In a later analysis, every TCR beta chain was defined by the combination of its CDR3 amino acid sequence and its V-gene family, and reads without a unique V-gene family were dropped. In a later analysis, 500 to 650 highly shared, low-generation-probability nucleotide sequences were removed to address suspected cross-contamination and a sequencing artifact. In a later analysis, a clonal expansion index for each public chain was calculated from normalized within-repertoire ranks of inferred template counts. In a later analysis, generation probabilities were computed with a VDJ recombination model fitted to out-of-frame rearrangements, and the resulting probabilities were checked against IGoR. Hypergeometric tests were used in a later analysis to score TCR-TCR, TCR-HLA and TCR-CMV co-occurrence, with a repertoire-size bias correction applied to the TCR pairs. In a later analysis, false discovery rates were estimated by permuting HLA or CMV assignments 20 times. A later analysis grouped co-occurring TCRs with DBSCAN, adding TCRdist sequence similarity when clustering within HLA-allele-positive subsets. Repertoires with fewer than 30,000 or more than 120,000 public chains were left out of co-occurrence clustering, as were about 5 repertoires with anomalous nucleotide sharing. TCRdb re-hosts the immuneACCESS table, in-frame sequences only. Its copies lack some clones; in the studies checked, an unresolved V gene accounts for under half of them, and the cause for the rest is not known. D and trimming come from the DNA, and the V and J calls and clone size come from that table. Within this sample are some 150,000 clones, with approximately 87% of them counted one time only. Together, the top ten hold 4% to 6.5% of the sample.

V loses 4 bases of germline sequence and J loses 10 bases, and the interval between the two ends is 19 bases. Its CDR3 holds 14 amino acids, cysteine through phenylalanine. CDR3 DNA only is kept here, 42 bases in frame from base 1. CDR1 and CDR2 are read off the germline V gene as MGHRA and YSYEKL. The V and J segments used are TRBV4-1 and TRBJ1-2, and the D gene may be TRBD1, 6 bases matching. This TCR was recovered from a woman aged 25 to 45 in good health and CMV-seronegative. Sequencing was done on a sample of PBMCs. This receptor carries the CDR3 CASSLTRDTRTYTF. The base sequence is TGCGCCAGCAGCCTTACCCGGGACACCAGAACCTACACCTTC.